A single sample gave rise to the 28 T cell receptor beta chains below, sequenced in a study of Tregs in tolerant kidney transplant recipients. This table comes from immunoSEQ multiplex PCR, and its TCRdb copy is limited to in-frame clones, with some not included. The sample lists 200,000 to 300,000 clones, 80% to 85% occurring once. The sample taken for sequencing was CD4+ T cells from blood. These TCRs come from a human donor in good health.

This clone was counted once. This sequence joins TRBV7-9 and TRBJ2-5, with unresolved D. This CDR3 contains 14 residues. Trimming took 5 bases from V and 0 from J, leaving 10 bases between them. The germline V gene encodes CDR1 SEHNR and CDR2 FQNEAQ (reference sequence). The CDR3, as DNA: TGTGCCAGCAGCCCAGTCGGGCACCAAGAGACCCAGTACTTC. Its protein is CASSPVGHQETQYF. The full variable domain, its missing parts supplied by reference TRBV7-9 and TRBJ2-5, is DTGVSQNPRHKITKRGQNVTFRCDPISEHNRLYWYRQTLGQGPEFLTYFQNEAQLEKSRLLSDRFSAERPKGSFSTLEIQRTEQGDSAMYLCASSPVGHQETQYFGPGTRLLVL.

The chain has TRBV11-2 and TRBJ2-3; D is possibly TRBD2 (6 bases). V lost 3 bases, J lost 2 bases, and 21 bases lay in between. CDR1 is SGHAT and CDR2 is FQNNGV in the germline V gene. The CDR3 is 18 amino acids. The CDR3 nucleotides are TGTGCCAGCAGCTTGGGTTACCGGGACTTTCTCGTCACAGATACGCAGTATTTT. Encoded protein: CASSLGYRDFLVTDTQYF.

The chain carries TRBV5-6 and TRBJ1-2; D might be TRBD1 (5 bases). The CDR3 extends over 12 amino acids. Trimming left V 4 bases short and J 7 bases short, with 11 bases between. Germline CDR1 SGHDT, CDR2 YYEEEE. Written as DNA, the CDR3 is TGTGCCAGCAGCAGAAGACAGTCTGGCTACACCTTC. Translated, it gives CASSRRQSGYTF.

This chain connects TRBV6-5 to TRBJ2-1, with 10 bases matching TRBD1. With 6 bases clipped from V and 6 bases from J, the junction kept 8 bases outside the gene matches. Germline V gives CDR1 MNHEY, CDR2 SVGAGI. The length of the CDR3 is 15 residues. CDR3: CASSVDRGLFNEQFF. The CDR3 DNA reads as TGTGCCAGCAGCGTTGACAGGGGGCTGTTCAATGAGCAGTTCTTC.

The genes are TRBV19 and TRBJ2-5, with TRBD2 matching over 8 bases. Losses at the gene ends were 4 bases for V and 0 bases for J; bases not matched to a gene: 4. CDR3 size: 15 residues. Germline V CDR1 and CDR2: LNHDA, SQIVND (reference sequence). The CDR3 spells CASSSSGTYQETQYF. For the CDR3, the DNA is TGTGCCAGTAGTAGTAGCGGGACCTACCAAGAGACCCAGTACTTC.

The chain carries TRBV5-6 and TRBJ2-1; no firm D call. The CDR3 totals 14 residues. Trimming cost V 4 bases and J 7 bases, with 15 bases left between them. The germline gives CDR1 SGHDT, CDR2 YYEEEE. The CDR3 loop reads CASSPTLPTNEQFF. The CDR3 DNA sequence: TGTGCCAGCAGCCCGACCTTACCGACGAATGAGCAGTTCTTC. Using reference TRBV5-6 and TRBJ2-1 for the parts outside the CDR3, the full variable domain is DAGVTQSPTHLIKTRGQQVTLRCSPKSGHDTVSWYQQALGQGPQFIFQYYEEEERQRGNFPDRFSGHQFPNYSSELNVNALLLGDSALYLCASSPTLPTNEQFFGPGTRLTVL.

This chain uses TRBV2 with TRBJ1-5, with a possible D match to TRBD1 (6 bases). This CDR3 region has 15 residues. Trimming cost V 2 bases and J 7 bases, with 15 bases left between them. The germline V gene has CDR1 SNHLY and CDR2 FYNNEI. In DNA, the CDR3 is TGTGCCAGCAGTGAAATGCAAGGACAGCTCCAGCCCCAGCATTTT. This sequence encodes CASSEMQGQLQPQHF.

The chain joins TRBV19 to TRBJ2-3; 7 bases map to TRBD2. The ends lost 6 bases at V and 0 bases at J; junction bases unmatched: 6. CDR3 length: 15 amino acids. Germline V gene lookup returns CDR1 LNHDA and CDR2 SQIVND (reference sequence). The CDR3 sequence: CASRPGGPSTDTQYF. DNA for the CDR3: TGTGCCAGTAGGCCGGGGGGACCTAGCACAGATACGCAGTATTTT.

This chain links TRBV27 with TRBJ2-7; 11 bases agree with TRBD1. J gave up 3 bases and V 2 bases, and 6 bases lay outside the gene matches. This CDR3 spans 16 amino acids. Germline CDR1 and CDR2: MNHEY and SMNVEV (reference sequence). The CDR3 coding sequence is TGTGCCAGCAGTTTAATCGGGACAGGGGGTAACTACGAGCAGTACTTC. Its protein is CASSLIGTGGNYEQYF.

The J gene is TRBJ2-1, the V gene TRBV29-1, with D hard to call. With 5 bases removed from V and 4 bases from J, the gap between germline ends came to 3 bases. This CDR3 is 10 amino acids long. CDR1 and CDR2 (germline): SQVTM, ANQGSEA. The CDR3 reads CSVSYNEQFF. CDR3 DNA: TGCAGCGTTTCATACAATGAGCAGTTCTTC.

This rearrangement joins TRBV5-1 to TRBJ2-5; the D is unclear. The V and J ends lost 0 bases and 2 bases respectively, with 11 bases between them. The CDR3 is 15 residues long. Germline lookup yields CDR1 SGHRS and CDR2 YFSETQ. Here the CDR3 reads CASSLGAARQETQYF. DNA for the CDR3: TGCGCCAGCAGCTTGGGGGCGGCCCGTCAAGAGACCCAGTACTTC.

The V gene is TRBV6-5, the J gene TRBJ1-2; possibly TRBD1 for D (6 bases). V dropped 6 bases and J dropped 2 bases, with 10 bases sitting between them. CDR3 length: 13 amino acids. The germline V gene has CDR1 MNHEY and CDR2 SVGAGI. The CDR3 nucleotides are TGTGCCAGCAGGATGACAGGAAACTATGGCTACACCTTC. Protein sequence: CASRMTGNYGYTF.

This chain connects TRBV4-1 to TRBJ2-1; 9 nucleotides match TRBD2. The CDR3 runs 16 residues. Losses at the gene ends were 0 bases for V and 11 bases for J; bases not matched to a gene: 11. CDR1 and CDR2 from the germline V gene are MGHRA and YSYEKL. The CDR3 DNA is TGCGCCAGCAGCCAAGATAGGGGACTAGCAACCAGTAAGCAGTTCTTC. It translates to CASSQDRGLATSKQFF.

V and J are TRBV5-1 and TRBJ2-2; D might be TRBD1 (5 bases). V was pared by 4 bases and J by 2 bases, with 15 bases between. The length of the CDR3 is 16 residues. Looked up from germline, CDR1 is SGHRS and CDR2 is YFSETQ. The CDR3 sequence: CASSPDWGFNTGELFF. In DNA, the CDR3 is TGCGCCAGCAGCCCAGACTGGGGCTTCAACACCGGGGAGCTGTTTTTT.

The chain couples TRBV4-1 to TRBJ2-5; D is undetermined. The CDR3 is 14 amino acids. The V gene's germline CDR1 is MGHRA and CDR2 YSYEKL. V was trimmed by 1 base and J by 5 bases, leaving 11 bases between them. The CDR3 sequence is CASSQAGNGETQYF. The DNA for the CDR3 is TGCGCCAGCAGCCAAGCTGGGAATGGGGAGACCCAGTACTTC.

The CDR3 spells CASHWGDRGHGEAFF. Here the CDR3 DNA reads TGCGCCAGCCACTGGGGCGACAGGGGGCATGGTGAAGCTTTCTTT. The chain carries TRBV5-1 and TRBJ1-1; 10 bases map to TRBD1. Unmatched junction bases numbered 13, after V lost 7 bases and J lost 7 bases. The CDR3 spans 15 residues. The V gene's germline CDR1 is SGHRS and CDR2 YFSETQ.

This chain connects TRBV5-7 to TRBJ2-1; D is ambiguous. TRBV5-7 is treated as an ORF (open reading frame) with a function not yet certain. This CDR3 is built from 15 residues. With 4 bases removed from V and 0 bases from J, the gap between germline ends came to 11 bases. CDR3 coding DNA: TGTGCCAGCAGCCCACGAACCCGCTCCTACAATGAGCAGTTCTTC. This gives the protein CASSPRTRSYNEQFF.

The chain has TRBV4-2 and TRBJ1-4; TRBD1 agrees at 9 bases. V shed 6 bases and J 7 bases; nucleotides not matched to a gene: 9. The germline V gene encodes CDR1 LGHNA and CDR2 YNFKEQ. This CDR3 region has 15 residues. The CDR3, as DNA: TGTGCCAGCAGTCAAAGACAGGGGGAAAGTGAAAAACTGTTTTTT. It is translated as CASSQRQGESEKLFF.

This rearrangement joins TRBV7-9 to TRBJ2-5, with D tentatively TRBD1 (6 bases). The germline V gene encodes CDR1 SEHNR and CDR2 FQNEAQ (reference sequence). The CDR3 sequence is 14 residues long. Trimming took off 2 bases at V and 5 bases at J, with 12 bases between the two ends. CDR3 in amino acids: CASSLPQGSETQYF. In DNA form, the CDR3 reads TGTGCCAGCAGCTTACCACAGGGTTCCGAGACCCAGTACTTC.

This clone has a handful of counts. The V call is TRBV7-3, the J call TRBJ1-1; D gene uncertain. The V gene lost 5 bases and the J gene lost 2 bases, with 18 bases spanning the gap. CDR3 length: 16 amino acids. Germline V gene lookup returns CDR1 SGHTA and CDR2 FQGTGA. DNA for the CDR3: TGTGCCAGCAGCCTCTATGGACCTAACTCAAACACTGAAGCTTTCTTT. It codes for CASSLYGPNSNTEAFF. Full variable domain (missing parts from reference TRBV7-3 and TRBJ1-1): GAGVSQTPSNKVTEKGKYVELRCDPISGHTALYWYRQSLGQGPEFLIYFQGTGAADDSGLPNDRFFAVRPEGSVSTLKIQRTERGDSAVYLCASSLYGPNSNTEAFFGQGTRLTVV.

The chain couples TRBV6-1 to TRBJ1-6; possibly TRBD1 for D (5 bases). There are 14 residues in the CDR3. Germline CDR1 reads MNHNS; CDR2 reads SASEGT. Between the trimmed V and J ends, which lost 5 bases and 7 bases, there was a span of 12 bases. The CDR3 DNA reads TGTGCCAGCAGTCTTCCGGGACCCAATTCACCCCTCCACTTT. Amino acid sequence: CASSLPGPNSPLHF.

This rearrangement joins TRBV6-5 to TRBJ2-3; no clear D gene. Looked up from germline, CDR1 is MNHEY and CDR2 is SVGAGI. The V gene lost 2 bases and the J gene lost 2 bases, with 5 bases spanning the gap. This CDR3 contains 13 residues. CDR3 DNA sequence: TGTGCCAGCAGTTACCTGCACACAGATACGCAGTATTTT. Translation: CASSYLHTDTQYF.

The J gene is TRBJ1-1, the V gene TRBV5-1; D is unclear. This CDR3 contains 15 residues. Germline CDR1 is SGHRS and CDR2 is YFSETQ. V lost 0 bases and J 0 bases, leaving 9 bases between the germline ends. The chain's CDR3 is CASSLEVALNTEAFF. For the CDR3, the DNA is TGCGCCAGCAGCTTGGAGGTGGCCCTGAACACTGAAGCTTTCTTT.

J is TRBJ1-2 and V is TRBV19; TRBD1 aligns across 7 bases. Germline CDR1 reads LNHDA; CDR2 reads SQIVND (reference sequence). V lost 5 bases to trimming and J lost 4 bases; unmatched junction nucleotides: 13. The CDR3 consists of 16 residues. The CDR3 DNA is TGTGCCAGTAGTCCAAGACCGGGACAGTCTGGCTATGGCTACACCTTC. It codes for CASSPRPGQSGYGYTF.

On this clone itself: The junction and the germline gene differ at one end; a read error may be behind it. The V gene is TRBV5-4, the J gene TRBJ1-5; 9 bases match TRBD1. Germline V gene data show CDR1 as SGHNT and CDR2 as YYREEE (reference sequence). The CDR3 length is 15 residues. CDR3 DNA sequence: TGTGCCTGCAGTTCGGACAGGGGTCTCAATCAGCCCCAGCATTTT. Protein product: CACSSDRGLNQPQHF. Together with reference TRBV5-4 and TRBJ1-5, the CDR3 gives the full variable domain: ETGVTQSPTHLIKTRGQQVTLRCSSQSGHNTVSWYQQALGQGPQFIFQYYREEENGRGNFPPRFSGLQFPNYSSELNVNALELDDSALYLCACSSDRGLNQPQHFGDGTRLSIL.

The chain has TRBV5-4 and TRBJ2-7; D might be TRBD1 (6 bases). V gave up 5 bases and J gave up 1 base, with 19 bases separating them. The CDR3 has 16 amino acids. Germline CDR1 SGHNT, CDR2 YYREEE (reference sequence). CDR3 in DNA: TGTGCCAGCAGTCGAACAACCGGGACACTATCCTACGAGCAGTACTTC. Translated, it gives CASSRTTGTLSYEQYF.

The chain links TRBV11-2 to TRBJ1-2; a possible D gene is TRBD1 (6 bases). Germline V gene data show CDR1 as SGHAT and CDR2 as FQNNGV. The CDR3 is made up of 13 amino acids. Trimming shortened V by 5 bases and J by 0 bases, and 7 bases separated the two germline ends. In nucleotides, the CDR3 is TGTGCCAGCAGCCCAGGGGCTAACTATGGCTACACCTTC. Residues: CASSPGANYGYTF.

V and J are TRBV20-1 and TRBJ1-2, with TRBD1 as a possible D gene (5 bases). CDR1 is DFQATT and CDR2 is SNEGSKA in the germline V gene (reference sequence). V was clipped by 8 bases and J by 8 bases, with 15 bases between them. The CDR3 is 11 amino acids. The CDR3 sequence: CSLSRGLGYTF. The CDR3 DNA reads TGCAGTTTAAGTAGGGGACTCGGCTACACCTTC.